This TCR beta chain was found in a study of shared clonotypes between healthy human individuals. Study-level information: A donor's plate count was three for CD4 naive and three for CD4 memory; CD8 naive had two and CD8 memory one.

The study, taken as a whole, reports: Among the subsets, naive ones generally showed larger estimated richness than memory ones. There were few donors, and this limited the genetic and exposure-history diversity represented.

Sequencing was performed with immunoSEQ multiplex PCR; in TCRdb, only in-frame clones are kept and a portion is missing. This repertoire shows around 700,000 clones, under 80% found once; its top ten account for approximately 1.7%. The sample holds a few counts of this clone. The antigen is undetermined. The CDR3 covers 17 residues. Germline lookup yields CDR1 MDHEN and CDR2 SYDVKM. The trim removed 4 bases at V and 4 bases at J, leaving 15 bases unmatched. Sequencing input: memory CD4+ T cells sorted from blood. The subset was: CD45RA-negative fraction. The TCR originated in a woman aged 25 to 39 in good health. This sequence joins TRBV28 and TRBJ2-7; 8 bases are shared with TRBD1. This CDR3 is CASSSPGQVQLGYEQYF. CDR3 coding DNA: TGTGCCAGCAGTTCCCCGGGACAGGTACAATTGGGGTACGAGCAGTACTTC. Based on the CDR3 plus reference TRBV28 and TRBJ2-7, the full variable domain is DVKVTQSSRYLVKRTGEKVFLECVQDMDHENMFWYRQDPGLGLRLIYFSYDVKMKEKGDIPEGYSVSREKKERFSLILESASTNQTSMYLCASSSPGQVQLGYEQYFGPGTRLTVT.